This TCR beta chain was retrieved from a study of blood T cell repertoires in COVID-19. The overall study: The study drew acute and convalescent COVID-19 samples from the United States, Italy and Spain. Sources were T cells, B-cell-depleted T cells, or PBMCs; the material itself was cDNA or gDNA.

Original processing methods: Amplified reference gene primers provided the basis for estimating nucleated cell counts. TCRdb's copy holds only in-frame clones and misses some; the assay was immunoSEQ multiplex PCR. Clonal size and the V and J genes are those of that table, whereas D and trimming came from the DNA. The sample carries over 150,000 clones, roughly four fifths recorded once. Trimming removed 1 base from V and 7 bases from J; junction bases left unmatched: 5. The germline CDR1 and CDR2 sequences are LGHNA and YSLEER. The length of the CDR3 is 15 residues. The chain uses TRBV4-3 and TRBJ1-5; 9 bases are a match to TRBD1. The sample comprised peripheral blood. The clonotype was recovered from a human donor with acute or convalescent COVID-19. The donor label of this sample is uncertain. CDR3 amino acids: CASSQGWTGVQPQHF. In DNA, the CDR3 is TGCGCCAGCAGCCAAGGTTGGACAGGGGTGCAGCCCCAGCATTTT.